This record covers a single T cell receptor beta chain. The antigen is not known. Time point in this sample: pre-treatment sample, taken before nivolumab and TIL therapy. Tumor tissue came from excised metastases, mostly pleural nodules or supraclavicular lymph nodes. The entry originates in a study of TIL therapy for anti-PD-1-resistant metastatic lung cancer. Across the study: Median tumor PD-L1 proportion score was 6%. A handful of tumors were EGFR-mutant and two were ALK-rearranged.

Sequencing used immunoSEQ v3. Assay used: immunoSEQ multiplex PCR; TCRdb lists only in-frame clones, some missing. Among more than 5,000 clones listed, less than 70% were seen once. This CDR3 comprises 15 residues. The V and J ends lost 5 bases and 8 bases, in that order; junction bases with no gene match: 11. Germline V CDR1 and CDR2: GTSNPN, SVGIG (reference sequence). Whole-study findings and limits: Compared with baseline intratumoral T cells, expanded TIL cultures were more clonal and less diverse (approximately 6% vs 31%). Patients were highly selected, enriched for treatment-naive, never-smoker and oncogene-addicted cases.

Sequencing used tumor tissue, obtained at baseline. This chain links TRBV30 with TRBJ1-3, with 11 bases lining up with TRBD1. The TCR sequence derives from a person aged 25 to 85 with non-small cell lung cancer. CDR3 sequence reads: CAWATGTGGWDTIYF. CDR3 sequence (DNA): TGTGCCTGGGCTACCGGGACAGGGGGATGGGACACCATATATTTT.